The 18 T cell receptor beta chains reported below all come from one sample, sequenced in a study of PD-L1 blockade in urothelial cancer (dated by TCRdb to about 2017). Library construction relied on the immunoSEQ multiplex PCR assay. The clones in this table, taken by TCRdb from immuneACCESS, are in-frame only. Not every clone is retained; where verified, under half of the shortfall comes from an unresolved V gene, and the cause of the rest is unknown. The sample records about 72,000 clones, 85% to 90% of which are singletons. In total, the top ten clones hold roughly 4.7% of the sample. Read against the paper, the sample's time point label means: pretreatment peripheral blood. The sample in question was PBMCs, obtained around atezolizumab (anti-PD-L1) treatment. The receptors derive from a man between 65 and 85 years old with urothelial cancer.

The J gene is TRBJ2-3, the V gene TRBV19, with 9 positions matching TRBD2. The CDR3 is made up of 16 amino acids. With V trimmed by 4 bases and J by 6 bases, 11 bases remained unmatched. CDR1 and CDR2 (germline): LNHDA, SQIVND (reference sequence). CDR3 sequence reads: CASSNPGSGRTDTQYF. In DNA, the CDR3 is TGTGCCAGTAGTAACCCGGGGAGCGGGAGGACGGATACGCAGTATTTT.

The CDR3, as DNA: TGTGCCAGCAGTGAATGGACAGGGCCATCGGCCCCCTACTTC. It is translated as CASSEWTGPSAPYF. V gene TRBV25-1 combines with J gene TRBJ2-5, with TRBD1 matching over 8 bases. V lost 1 base and J lost 14; bases outside the gene matches: 12. The germline gives CDR1 MGHDK, CDR2 SYGVNS. CDR3 length: 14 amino acids.

The chain carries TRBV4-1 and TRBJ2-1; 7 bases fit TRBD2. This CDR3 has 12 amino acids. Trimming removed 4 bases from V and 8 bases from J; junction bases left unmatched: 2. Germline CDR1 reads MGHRA; CDR2 reads YSYEKL. CDR3 coding DNA: TGCGCCAGCAGCCGCCGGGGGGATGAGCAGTTCTTC. Protein product: CASSRRGDEQFF.

V is TRBV5-1 and J is TRBJ2-1, with 11 bases matching TRBD2. This CDR3 contains 22 residues. The V segment lost 0 bases and the J segment 0 bases; nucleotides outside the gene matches: 17. The germline gives CDR1 SGHRS, CDR2 YFSETQ. In DNA form, the CDR3 reads TGCGCCAGCAGCTTGGCTCAAATACCGGGACTAGCGGAGTTTAACTCCTACAATGAGCAGTTCTTC. Protein sequence: CASSLAQIPGLAEFNSYNEQFF. The variable domain in full, with the rest retrieved from reference TRBV5-1 and TRBJ2-1, is KAGVTQTPRYLIKTRGQQVTLSCSPISGHRSVSWYQQTPGQGLQFLFEYFSETQRNKGNFPGRFSGRQFSNSRSEMNVSTLELGDSALYLCASSLAQIPGLAEFNSYNEQFFGPGTRLTVL.

V gene TRBV30 combines with J gene TRBJ2-3; a possible D gene is TRBD1 (6 bases). Trimming removed 3 bases from V and 0 bases from J, with 16 bases in between. Germline V gene lookup returns CDR1 GTSNPN and CDR2 SVGIG (reference sequence). There are 16 residues in the CDR3. For the CDR3, the DNA is TGTGCCTGGAGCGAGGTGGACAGCCCCAGCACAGATACGCAGTATTTT. Translated: CAWSEVDSPSTDTQYF.

This chain joins TRBV7-2 and TRBJ2-1; the match to TRBD2 covers 10 bases. The germline V gene has CDR1 SGHTA and CDR2 FQGNSA. CDR3 length: 14 amino acids. V was pared by 4 bases and J by 6 bases, with 3 bases of the junction left unmatched. CDR3 sequence (DNA): TGTGCCAGCAGCTCTAGCGGGAGTTCCAATGAGCAGTTCTTC. Translated, it gives CASSSSGSSNEQFF.

This clone was recorded once. The chain joins TRBV6-5 to TRBJ2-5; TRBD2 matches 7 bases. V lost 8 bases to trimming and J lost 4 bases; unmatched junction nucleotides: 13. Germline CDR1 is MNHEY and CDR2 is SVGAGI. The length of the CDR3 is 15 residues. This chain's CDR3 is CASSGSAGVGETQYF. The CDR3 region has the DNA TGTGCCAGCTCGGGTTCTGCGGGAGTAGGAGAGACCCAGTACTTC.

This clone was detected a few times. This chain's CDR3 is CASSFWGLAGGPGELFF. The CDR3 DNA follows: TGTGCCAGCAGTTTCTGGGGACTAGCGGGAGGTCCCGGGGAGCTGTTTTTT. V usage is TRBV28 and J usage is TRBJ2-2; 15 bases are a match to TRBD2. The germline V gene has CDR1 MDHEN and CDR2 SYDVKM. The CDR3 extends over 17 amino acids. Losses at the gene ends were 3 bases for V and 6 bases for J; bases not matched to a gene: 5.

This clone was picked up a small number of times. The V and J genes are TRBV11-1 and TRBJ2-3; TRBD2 agrees at 13 bases. The junction had 5 bases not matched to a gene; V was cut back by 5 bases and J by 0 bases. Germline V lookup: CDR1 SGHAT, CDR2 FQDESV (reference sequence). The CDR3 spans 17 residues. The CDR3 nucleotides are TGTGCCAGCAGCCGCGGACTAGCGGGAGCTAGCACAGATACGCAGTATTTT. This codes for CASSRGLAGASTDTQYF.

The chain recombines TRBV11-2 with TRBJ2-2; D may be TRBD1 (5 bases). This CDR3 has 12 residues. Trimming removed 5 bases at V and 7 bases at J, with 8 bases between. Germline V gene lookup returns CDR1 SGHAT and CDR2 FQNNGV. The CDR3 region is CASSPTVGELFF. In DNA, the CDR3 is TGTGCCAGCAGCCCGACAGTCGGGGAGCTGTTTTTT.

The V gene is TRBV6-5, the J gene TRBJ2-3; possible D gene TRBD2, 5 bases. In germline, CDR1 is MNHEY, CDR2 SVGAGI. Trimming took off 6 bases at V and 6 bases at J, with 13 bases between the two ends. The CDR3 is 13 amino acids. CDR3 loop: CASSVTGSDTQYF. DNA of the CDR3: TGTGCCAGCAGCGTGACGGGGTCGGATACGCAGTATTTT.

This clone occurred a few times. For the CDR3, the DNA is TGTGCCAGCAGTGAAGGTCTAGCGGGTTACAATGAGCAGTTCTTC. This encodes CASSEGLAGYNEQFF. The rearrangement uses TRBV6-4 and TRBJ2-1, with 8 bases that match TRBD2. Looked up from germline, CDR1 is MRHNA and CDR2 is SNTAGT. Germline trimming cut 3 bases from V and 4 bases from J; bases unmatched to any gene: 5. The CDR3 has 15 amino acids.

This clone turned up a few times. CDR3 bases: TGTGCCAGCAGTCGGGAGGGGCTCGGCTACACCTTC. This gives the protein CASSREGLGYTF. The chain combines TRBV6-5 with TRBJ1-2; maybe TRBD1 (5 bases). Trimming stripped 5 bases from V and 8 bases from J, with 12 bases between. The CDR3 is 12 residues long. Per germline, CDR1 MNHEY and CDR2 SVGAGI.

This rearrangement joins TRBV2 to TRBJ1-5; no definite D call. The CDR3 sequence is 14 residues long. V was cut by 1 base and J by 2 bases, with 6 bases left in between. CDR1 and CDR2 (germline): SNHLY, FYNNEI. The CDR3, as DNA: TGTGCCAGCAGTGAAGGACTCGGCAATCAGCCCCAGCATTTT. This encodes CASSEGLGNQPQHF.

The table lists this clone with a count of one. J is TRBJ1-2 and V is TRBV28; D is perhaps TRBD1 (6 bases). CDR1 is MDHEN and CDR2 is SYDVKM in the germline V gene. The CDR3 sequence is 13 residues long. Trimming cost V 5 bases and J 7 bases, with 14 bases left between them. The CDR3, as DNA: TGTGCCAGCAGTGGGGACAAGGAAGGTGGCTACACCTTC. Translating it yields CASSGDKEGGYTF.

J is TRBJ2-1 and V is TRBV18, with 9 bases fitting TRBD1. The CDR3 is 16 residues long. Per germline, CDR1 KGHSH and CDR2 LQKENI. Losses at the gene ends were 3 bases for V and 10 bases for J; bases not matched to a gene: 13. The CDR3 protein is CASSPAGTGSRIEQFF. CDR3 sequence (DNA): TGTGCCAGCTCACCTGCCGGGACAGGGAGTCGCATCGAGCAGTTCTTC.

The chain employs TRBV7-8 and TRBJ2-2; 10 bases are shared with TRBD2. Germline CDR1 and CDR2: SGHVS and FQNEAQ. The CDR3 loop spans 16 amino acids. V lost 5 bases, J lost 7 bases, and 10 bases stayed unmatched. CDR3 amino acids: CASSTQREGRLGELFF. The CDR3 bases are TGTGCCAGCAGCACACAGCGGGAGGGCCGGCTCGGGGAGCTGTTTTTT.

The rearrangement uses TRBV30 and TRBJ2-7, with 7 bases lining up with TRBD2. V trimming: 0 bases; J trimming: 7 bases; junction bases outside the gene matches: 12. This CDR3 is built from 15 residues. CDR1 and CDR2 from the germline V gene are GTSNPN and SVGIG (reference sequence). The DNA of the CDR3 is TGTGCCTGGAGTGTTACGGCGGGAGCGAGGCGGGAGCAGTACTTC. Its translation: CAWSVTAGARREQYF.